These 2 T cell receptor beta chains were sequenced from one sample in a study of T cell responses to AZD1222 COVID-19 vaccine. The method was immunoSEQ multiplex PCR; TCRdb's version includes in-frame clones alone and lacks a portion of them. Of roughly 80,000 clones listed, 92% were seen once; the top ten hold less than 6.5%. Material: peripheral blood, obtained on day 0 of AZD1222 vaccination. The origin of the receptors is an adult in good health.

The count of this clone is one. The chain carries TRBV16 and TRBJ2-3; TRBD2 is a possible D gene (6 bases). This CDR3 contains 16 residues. The V and J ends lost 4 bases and 1 base respectively, with 15 bases between them. The germline gives CDR1 KGHSY, CDR2 FQNENV. The CDR3 DNA reads as TGTGCCAGCAGCCTTTTCGGGGGAGCCGGCACAGATACGCAGTATTTT. Translating gives CASSLFGGAGTDTQYF.

The chain recombines TRBV9 with TRBJ2-5; 8 nucleotides line up with TRBD1. The germline V gene has CDR1 SGDLS and CDR2 YYNGEE. The CDR3 covers 15 residues. Trimming took 4 bases from V and 4 from J; bases not matched to a gene: 9. The CDR3 bases are TGTGCCAGCAGCATCTCGACAGGGGTGGCAGAGACCCAGTACTTC. The encoded protein is CASSISTGVAETQYF.